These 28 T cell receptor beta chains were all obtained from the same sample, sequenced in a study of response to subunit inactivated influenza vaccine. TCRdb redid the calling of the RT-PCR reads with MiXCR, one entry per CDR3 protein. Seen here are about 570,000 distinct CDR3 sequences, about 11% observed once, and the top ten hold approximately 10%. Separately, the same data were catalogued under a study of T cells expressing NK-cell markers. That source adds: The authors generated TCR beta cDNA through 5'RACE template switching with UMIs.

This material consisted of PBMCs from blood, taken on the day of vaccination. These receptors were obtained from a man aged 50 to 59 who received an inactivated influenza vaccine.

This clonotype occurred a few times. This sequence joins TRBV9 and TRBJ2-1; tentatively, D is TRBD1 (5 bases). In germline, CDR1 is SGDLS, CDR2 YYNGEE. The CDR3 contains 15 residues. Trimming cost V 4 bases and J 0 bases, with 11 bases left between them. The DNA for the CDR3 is TGTGCCAGCAGCACACAGGCGTCCTCCTACAATGAGCAGTTCTTC. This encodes CASSTQASSYNEQFF.

The CDR3 coding sequence is TGTGCCAGCAGCTTAACACTAGCGGGGGGGCGAGGCACCGGGGAGCTGTTTTTT. Its translation: CASSLTLAGGRGTGELFF. J is TRBJ2-2 and V is TRBV7-6; TRBD2 aligns across 13 bases. The ends lost 2 bases at V and 4 bases at J; junction bases unmatched: 7. In germline, CDR1 is SGHVS, CDR2 FNYEAQ. The CDR3 has 18 amino acids.

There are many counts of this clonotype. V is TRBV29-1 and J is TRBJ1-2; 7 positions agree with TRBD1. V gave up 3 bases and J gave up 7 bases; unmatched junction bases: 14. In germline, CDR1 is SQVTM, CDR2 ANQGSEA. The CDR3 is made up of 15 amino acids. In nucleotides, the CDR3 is TGCAGCGTTGATACTTCGCCACAGGGGAAAGGTGGCTACACCTTC. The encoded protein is CSVDTSPQGKGGYTF.

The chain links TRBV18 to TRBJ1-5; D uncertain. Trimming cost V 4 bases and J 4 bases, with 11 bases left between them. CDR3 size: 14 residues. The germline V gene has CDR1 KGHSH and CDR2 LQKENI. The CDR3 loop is CASSRNKENQPQHF. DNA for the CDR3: TGTGCCAGCTCACGGAACAAGGAAAATCAGCCCCAGCATTTT.

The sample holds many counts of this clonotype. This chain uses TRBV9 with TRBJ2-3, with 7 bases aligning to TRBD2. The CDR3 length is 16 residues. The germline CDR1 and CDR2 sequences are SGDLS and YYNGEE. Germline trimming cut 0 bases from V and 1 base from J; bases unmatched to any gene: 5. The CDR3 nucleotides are TGTGCCAGCAGCGTAGAAGCGGGGACCCGCACAGATACGCAGTATTTT. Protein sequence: CASSVEAGTRTDTQYF.

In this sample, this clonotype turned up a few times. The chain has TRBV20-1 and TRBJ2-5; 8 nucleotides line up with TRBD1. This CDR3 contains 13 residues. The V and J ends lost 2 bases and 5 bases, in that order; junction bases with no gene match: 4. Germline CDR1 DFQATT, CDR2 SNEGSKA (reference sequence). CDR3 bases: TGCAGTGCTAGACGGACAGGGATCGAGACCCAGTACTTC. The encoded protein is CSARRTGIETQYF.

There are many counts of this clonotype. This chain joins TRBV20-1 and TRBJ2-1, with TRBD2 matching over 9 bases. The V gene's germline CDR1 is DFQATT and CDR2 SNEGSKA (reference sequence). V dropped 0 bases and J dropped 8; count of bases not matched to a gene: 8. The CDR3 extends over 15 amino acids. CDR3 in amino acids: CSARDLQREVYEQFF. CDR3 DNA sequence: TGCAGTGCTAGAGATCTTCAGCGGGAGGTCTATGAGCAGTTCTTC.

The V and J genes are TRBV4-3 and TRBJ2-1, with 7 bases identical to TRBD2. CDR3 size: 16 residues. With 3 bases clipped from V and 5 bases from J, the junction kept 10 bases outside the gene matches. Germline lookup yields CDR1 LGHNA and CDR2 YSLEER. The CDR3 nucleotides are TGCGCCAGCAGCCAGTCTCTAGCGGATGCGAACAATGAGCAGTTCTTC. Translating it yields CASSQSLADANNEQFF.

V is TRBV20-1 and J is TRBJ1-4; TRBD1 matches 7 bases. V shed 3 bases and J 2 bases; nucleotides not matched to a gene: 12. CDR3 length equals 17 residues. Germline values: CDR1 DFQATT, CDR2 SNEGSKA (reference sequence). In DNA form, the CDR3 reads TGCAGTGCTAGTAACAGGGGTAGTTTGGCGACTAATGAAAAACTGTTTTTT. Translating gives CSASNRGSLATNEKLFF.

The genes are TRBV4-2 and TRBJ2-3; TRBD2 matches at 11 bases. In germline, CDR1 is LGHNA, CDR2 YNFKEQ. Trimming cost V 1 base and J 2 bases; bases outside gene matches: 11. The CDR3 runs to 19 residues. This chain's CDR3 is CASSQGMASGLAVTDTQYF. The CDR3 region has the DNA TGTGCCAGCAGCCAAGGGATGGCGTCGGGACTAGCGGTCACAGATACGCAGTATTTT.

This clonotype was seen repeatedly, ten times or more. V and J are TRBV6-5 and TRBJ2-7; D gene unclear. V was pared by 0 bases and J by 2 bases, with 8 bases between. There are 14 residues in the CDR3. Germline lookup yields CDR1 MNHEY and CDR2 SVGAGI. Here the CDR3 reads CASSYSTSTYEQYF. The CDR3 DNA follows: TGTGCCAGCAGTTACTCGACGTCAACCTACGAGCAGTACTTC.

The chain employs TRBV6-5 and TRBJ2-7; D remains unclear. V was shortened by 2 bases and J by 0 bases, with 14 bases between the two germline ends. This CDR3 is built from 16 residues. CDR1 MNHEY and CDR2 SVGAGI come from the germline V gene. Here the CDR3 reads CASSYAPPSSSYEQYF. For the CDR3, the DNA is TGTGCCAGCAGTTACGCCCCCCCATCGAGCTCCTACGAGCAGTACTTC.

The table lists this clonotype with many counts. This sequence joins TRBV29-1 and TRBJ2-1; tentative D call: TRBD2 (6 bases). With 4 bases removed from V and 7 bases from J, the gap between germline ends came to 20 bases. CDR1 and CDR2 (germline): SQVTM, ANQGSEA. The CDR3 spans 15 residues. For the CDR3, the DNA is TGCAGCGTTGGGCTTCCTAGGCGGGGATTTAATGAGCAGTTCTTC. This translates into CSVGLPRRGFNEQFF.

CDR3 in DNA: TGTGCCAGCAGCGACCGGGGGGGTAATGAAAAACTGTTTTTT. Amino acids: CASSDRGGNEKLFF. This rearrangement joins TRBV7-9 to TRBJ1-4; a possible D gene is TRBD1 (5 bases). The CDR3 is made up of 14 amino acids. Germline V CDR1 and CDR2: SEHNR, FQNEAQ (reference sequence). Trimming removed 5 bases from V and 4 bases from J, with 11 bases in between.

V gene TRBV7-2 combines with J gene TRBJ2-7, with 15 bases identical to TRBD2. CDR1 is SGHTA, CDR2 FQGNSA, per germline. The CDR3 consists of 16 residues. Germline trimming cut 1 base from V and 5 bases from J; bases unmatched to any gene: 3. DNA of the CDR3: TGTGCCAGCAGCTTAGTCGGGACTAGCGGGAGGCACGAGCAGTACTTC. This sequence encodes CASSLVGTSGRHEQYF.

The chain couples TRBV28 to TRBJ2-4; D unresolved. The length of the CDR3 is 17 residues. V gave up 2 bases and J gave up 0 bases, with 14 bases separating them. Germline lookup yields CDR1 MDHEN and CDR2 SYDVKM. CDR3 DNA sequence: TGTGCCAGCAGTTTACTGACTTCCGTCCTAGCCAAAAACATTCAGTACTTC. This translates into CASSLLTSVLAKNIQYF.

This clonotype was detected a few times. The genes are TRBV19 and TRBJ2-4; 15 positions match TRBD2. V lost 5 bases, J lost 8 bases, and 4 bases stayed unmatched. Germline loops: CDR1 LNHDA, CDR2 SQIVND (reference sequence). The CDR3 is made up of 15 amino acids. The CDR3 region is CASSVGLAGGYIQYF. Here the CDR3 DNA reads TGTGCCAGTAGTGTAGGACTAGCGGGAGGGTACATTCAGTACTTC.

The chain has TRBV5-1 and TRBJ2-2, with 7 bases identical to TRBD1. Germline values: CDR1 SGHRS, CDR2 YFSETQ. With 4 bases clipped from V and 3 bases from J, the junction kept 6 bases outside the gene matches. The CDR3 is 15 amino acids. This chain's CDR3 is CASSHRGPDTGELFF. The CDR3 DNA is TGCGCCAGCAGCCACAGGGGTCCCGACACCGGGGAGCTGTTTTTT.

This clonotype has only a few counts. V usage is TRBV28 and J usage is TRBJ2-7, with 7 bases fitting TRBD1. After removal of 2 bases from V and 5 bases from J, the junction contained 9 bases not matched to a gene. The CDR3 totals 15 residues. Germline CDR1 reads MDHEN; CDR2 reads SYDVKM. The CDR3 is CASSLGVTGIHEQYF. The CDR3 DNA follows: TGTGCCAGCAGTTTAGGGGTGACAGGGATACACGAGCAGTACTTC.

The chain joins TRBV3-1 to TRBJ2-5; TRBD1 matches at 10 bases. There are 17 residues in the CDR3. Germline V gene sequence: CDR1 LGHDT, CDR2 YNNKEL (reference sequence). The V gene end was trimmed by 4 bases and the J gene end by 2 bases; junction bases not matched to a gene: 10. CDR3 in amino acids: CASSPPGQGFRQETQYF. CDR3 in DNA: TGTGCCAGCAGCCCCCCGGGACAGGGGTTTCGGCAAGAGACCCAGTACTTC.

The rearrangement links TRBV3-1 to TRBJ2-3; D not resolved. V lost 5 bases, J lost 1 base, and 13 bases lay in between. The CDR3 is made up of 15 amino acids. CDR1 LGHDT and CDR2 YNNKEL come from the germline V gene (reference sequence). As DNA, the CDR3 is TGTGCCAGCAGCAAAACACTACTCGGCACAGATACGCAGTATTTT. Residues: CASSKTLLGTDTQYF.

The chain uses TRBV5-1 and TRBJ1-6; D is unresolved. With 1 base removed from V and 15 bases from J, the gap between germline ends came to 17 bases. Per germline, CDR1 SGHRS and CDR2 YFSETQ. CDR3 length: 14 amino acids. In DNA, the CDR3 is TGCGCCAGCAGCTTGCTATCCTTCTCTGAGGGCCTCCACTTT. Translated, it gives CASSLLSFSEGLHF.

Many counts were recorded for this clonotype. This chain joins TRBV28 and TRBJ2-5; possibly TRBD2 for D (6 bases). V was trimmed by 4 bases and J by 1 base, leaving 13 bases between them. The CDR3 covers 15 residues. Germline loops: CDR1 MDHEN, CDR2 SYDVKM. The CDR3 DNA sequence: TGTGCCAGCAGTTCCCCCGGGACTGCCCAAGAGACCCAGTACTTC. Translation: CASSSPGTAQETQYF. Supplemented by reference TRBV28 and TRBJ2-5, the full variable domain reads DVKVTQSSRYLVKRTGEKVFLECVQDMDHENMFWYRQDPGLGLRLIYFSYDVKMKEKGDIPEGYSVSREKKERFSLILESASTNQTSMYLCASSSPGTAQETQYFGPGTRLLVL.

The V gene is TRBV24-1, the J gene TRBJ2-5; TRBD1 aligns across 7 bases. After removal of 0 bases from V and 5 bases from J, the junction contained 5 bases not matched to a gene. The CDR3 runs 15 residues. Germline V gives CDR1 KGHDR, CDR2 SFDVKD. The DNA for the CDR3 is TGTGCCACCAGTGATTTGGGACAGGTCGGGGAGACCCAGTACTTC. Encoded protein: CATSDLGQVGETQYF.

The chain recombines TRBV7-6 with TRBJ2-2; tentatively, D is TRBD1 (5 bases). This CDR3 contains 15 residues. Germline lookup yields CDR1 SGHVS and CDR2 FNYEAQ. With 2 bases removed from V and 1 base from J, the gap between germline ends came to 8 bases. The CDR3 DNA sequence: TGTGCCAGCAGCTTAAATACAGGGAACACCGGGGAGCTGTTTTTT. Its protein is CASSLNTGNTGELFF.

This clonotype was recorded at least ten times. The CDR3 loop reads CASSLWSGVYEQYF. The CDR3 DNA is TGTGCCAGCAGCTTATGGTCCGGGGTCTACGAGCAGTACTTC. This sequence joins TRBV11-2 and TRBJ2-7, with D perhaps matching TRBD2 (5 bases). Trimming removed 2 bases at V and 3 bases at J, with 11 bases between. The length of the CDR3 is 14 residues. Germline CDR1 and CDR2: SGHAT and FQNNGV. Using reference TRBV11-2 and TRBJ2-7 for the parts outside the CDR3, the full variable domain is EAGVAQSPRYKIIEKRQSVAFWCNPISGHATLYWYQQILGQGPKLLIQFQNNGVVDDSQLPKDRFSAERLKGVDSTLKIQPAKLEDSAVYLCASSLWSGVYEQYFGPGTRLTVT.

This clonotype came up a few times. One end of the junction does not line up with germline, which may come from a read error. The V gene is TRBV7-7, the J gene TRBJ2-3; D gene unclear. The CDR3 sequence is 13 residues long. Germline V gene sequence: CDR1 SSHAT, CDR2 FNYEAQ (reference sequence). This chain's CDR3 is CASSLVDTDTQYF. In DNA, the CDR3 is TGTGCTAGCAGCTTAGTGGACACAGATACGCAGTATTTT. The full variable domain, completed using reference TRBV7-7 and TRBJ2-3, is GAGVSQSPRYKVTKRGQDVTLRCDPISSHATLYWYQQALGQGPEFLTYFNYEAQPDKSGLPSDRFSAERPEGSISTLTIQRTEQRDSAMYRCASSLVDTDTQYFGPGTRLTVL.

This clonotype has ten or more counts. This CDR3 is CSVTTSARRDTQYF. The CDR3 bases are TGCAGCGTGACGACTAGCGCTCGACGAGATACGCAGTATTTT. This chain joins TRBV29-1 and TRBJ2-3; 8 bases agree with TRBD2. Looked up from germline, CDR1 is SQVTM and CDR2 is ANQGSEA. V dropped 6 bases and J dropped 5; count of bases not matched to a gene: 10. This CDR3 is 14 amino acids long.